One sample yielded the 15 T cell receptor beta chains listed below, sequenced in a study of tumor-infiltrating lymphocytes in localized non-small cell lung cancer. Profiling relied on immunoSEQ multiplex PCR, and the TCRdb table lists in-frame clones only, not all of them. The sample lists 5,500 to 7,500 clones; 70% to 80% were seen once. Material: uninvolved lung tissue not adjacent to the tumor. The receptors derive from a human donor with non-small cell lung cancer.

This chain uses TRBV7-2 with TRBJ1-1; D is unresolved. This CDR3 comprises 14 residues. Trimming took off 1 base at V and 2 bases at J, with 8 bases between the two ends. The germline V gene encodes CDR1 SGHTA and CDR2 FQGNSA. CDR3: CASSLGLTNTEAFF. CDR3 nucleotides: TGTGCCAGCAGCTTAGGCCTCACTAACACTGAAGCTTTCTTT.

In DNA, the CDR3 is TGTGCCAGCAGGTCCGGGACAGGGACTGGAAACACCATATATTTT. This encodes CASRSGTGTGNTIYF. The chain uses TRBV6-6 and TRBJ1-3, with 9 bases matching TRBD1. The CDR3 is 15 amino acids. V dropped 6 bases and J dropped 2; count of bases not matched to a gene: 5. Germline assignment: CDR1 MNHNY and CDR2 SVGAGI (reference sequence).

The chain recombines TRBV7-9 with TRBJ2-5; no firm D call. This CDR3 spans 12 amino acids. CDR1 SEHNR and CDR2 FQNEAQ come from the germline V gene (reference sequence). V lost 1 base and J 5 bases, leaving 5 bases between the germline ends. The CDR3 sequence is CASSLVGETQYF. The CDR3 DNA sequence: TGTGCCAGCAGCTTAGTTGGTGAGACCCAGTACTTC.

Within the sample, this clone is large. In DNA, the CDR3 is TGTGCCAGCATTCATGGACAGGGCATCTATGGCTACACCTTC. It encodes CASIHGQGIYGYTF. The chain joins TRBV28 to TRBJ1-2; TRBD1 matches 8 bases. Germline trimming cut 7 bases from V and 4 bases from J; bases unmatched to any gene: 8. Looked up from germline, CDR1 is MDHEN and CDR2 is SYDVKM. There are 14 residues in the CDR3.

This sequence joins TRBV4-1 and TRBJ2-2, with TRBD2 matching over 7 bases. The germline V gene has CDR1 MGHRA and CDR2 YSYEKL. The CDR3 sequence is 16 residues long. V lost 4 bases and J lost 6; bases outside the gene matches: 11. The CDR3 DNA follows: TGCGCCAGCAGCCCGCAAGATGCGGGAGAGGCCGGGGAGCTGTTTTTT. As protein: CASSPQDAGEAGELFF.

The chain has TRBV27 and TRBJ1-4, with TRBD1 matching over 7 bases. The CDR3 runs 14 residues. The germline gives CDR1 MNHEY, CDR2 SMNVEV (reference sequence). V lost 0 bases to trimming and J lost 10 bases; unmatched junction nucleotides: 5. In DNA, the CDR3 is TGTGCCAGCAGTTTATCAGGGGACAGATCAAAACTGTTTTTT. Translation: CASSLSGDRSKLFF.

The V gene is TRBV19, the J gene TRBJ2-1, with 7 bases that match TRBD2. Per the germline V gene, CDR1 is LNHDA and CDR2 is SQIVND (reference sequence). The V segment lost 3 bases and the J segment 3 bases; nucleotides outside the gene matches: 5. There are 15 residues in the CDR3. The CDR3, as DNA: TGTGCCAGTAGTATTCAACTAGCGATCTACAATGAGCAGTTCTTC. This translates into CASSIQLAIYNEQFF. The entire variable domain, with the rest obtained from reference TRBV19 and TRBJ2-1, is as follows: DGGITQSPKYLFRKEGQNVTLSCEQNLNHDAMYWYRQDPGQGLRLIYYSQIVNDFQKGDIAEGYSVSREKKESFPLTVTSAQKNPTAFYLCASSIQLAIYNEQFFGPGTRLTVL.

In its sample, this clone ranks as large. This sequence joins TRBV6-5 and TRBJ1-4, with 9 bases lining up with TRBD1. Germline V gene lookup returns CDR1 MNHEY and CDR2 SVGAGI. V was clipped by 5 bases and J by 4 bases; unmatched bases: 5. The CDR3 is 15 amino acids. The CDR3, as DNA: TGTGCCAGCAGTGCCCCGGGACAGGGTAATGAAAAACTGTTTTTT. Translated, it gives CASSAPGQGNEKLFF.

CDR3 DNA sequence: TGTGCCAGCAGTGATGGACTAGCGGGCGACTACTACGAGCAGTACTTC. Encoded protein: CASSDGLAGDYYEQYF. The chain carries TRBV27 and TRBJ2-5, with 11 bases lining up with TRBD2. The J call is uncertain, as TRBJ2-7 better fits the DNA end. Germline CDR1 reads MNHEY; CDR2 reads SMNVEV (reference sequence). The CDR3 runs to 16 residues.

The gene calls are TRBV14 and TRBJ2-4, with 8 nucleotides matching TRBD1. The trim removed 4 bases at V and 1 base at J, leaving 6 bases unmatched. The CDR3 covers 16 residues. The germline gives CDR1 SGHDN, CDR2 FVKESK. CDR3 sequence: CASSLSRGPAKNIQYF. CDR3 nucleotide sequence: TGTGCCAGCAGCCTGTCCAGGGGGCCGGCCAAAAACATTCAGTACTTC.

This chain links TRBV5-6 with TRBJ1-1, with D uncertain. The CDR3 spans 13 residues. The germline V gene has CDR1 SGHDT and CDR2 YYEEEE. With 7 bases removed from V and 0 bases from J, the gap between germline ends came to 10 bases. The CDR3 is CASLPGLNTEAFF. The CDR3 nucleotides read TGTGCCAGCCTACCGGGTCTGAACACTGAAGCTTTCTTT.

The chain carries TRBV7-3 and TRBJ2-1, with TRBD2 identical over 9 bases. Germline CDR1 reads SGHTA; CDR2 reads FQGTGA. The CDR3 consists of 16 residues. With 5 bases clipped from V and 4 bases from J, the junction kept 9 bases outside the gene matches. CDR3 in DNA: TGTGCCAGCAGCCAAACCCATAGCGGGGGTTACAATGAGCAGTTCTTC. Translation gives CASSQTHSGGYNEQFF.

V is TRBV6-1 and J is TRBJ2-7, with D perhaps matching TRBD1 (6 bases). This CDR3 has 13 amino acids. Germline-derived CDR1 and CDR2 are MNHNS and SASEGT. The ends were cut back, 5 bases at V and 0 bases at J, with 8 bases in the middle. The CDR3 sequence is CASSTGSSYEQYF. CDR3 in DNA: TGTGCCAGCAGTACAGGGAGCTCCTACGAGCAGTACTTC.

V is TRBV5-4 and J is TRBJ2-7; 10 bases map to TRBD1. The CDR3 is made up of 15 amino acids. V was clipped by 0 bases and J by 6 bases; unmatched bases: 6. Germline loops: CDR1 SGHNT, CDR2 YYREEE (reference sequence). Here the CDR3 reads CASSLGGGQGSEQYF. The CDR3 DNA sequence: TGTGCCAGCAGCTTGGGGGGGGGACAGGGGAGCGAGCAGTACTTC.

As to this clone: Its ends do not fully match the called genes, so a read error is possible. The V gene is TRBV30, the J gene TRBJ2-1; TRBD2 matches 9 bases. CDR1 is GTSNPN and CDR2 is SVGIG in the germline V gene (reference sequence). The CDR3 spans 15 residues. The CDR3 DNA reads TGTGCCTGGAGTCTAAGCGGGGGGCCCTATAATGAGCAGTTCTTC. This encodes CAWSLSGGPYNEQFF. The variable domain in full, with the rest retrieved from reference TRBV30 and TRBJ2-1, is SQTIHQWPATLVQPVGSPLSLECTVEGTSNPNLYWYRQAAGRGLQLLFYSVGIGQISSEVPQNLSASRPQDRQFILSSKKLLLSDSGFYLCAWSLSGGPYNEQFFGPGTRLTVL.